This entry lists 7 T cell receptor beta chains sequenced from one sample in a study of human versus mouse CDR3 diversity and MHC coevolution. The protocol was immunoSEQ multiplex PCR, while the TCRdb copy is restricted to in-frame clones and leaves out a portion. The repertoire holds roughly 80,000 clones, with less than 95% as singletons. Material: naive CD4+ T cells from blood. Noted subset: CD45RO-negative CD62L-positive naive CD4 T cells. The source of these receptors is a person aged 30-69 years in good health.

This rearrangement joins TRBV15 to TRBJ2-3; possibly TRBD1 for D (6 bases). V lost 5 bases and J lost 6, with 21 bases in between. The germline gives CDR1 LNHNV, CDR2 YYDKDF (reference sequence). CDR3 size: 16 residues. The CDR3 DNA reads TGTGCCACCAGCGAGACAGGTTGGGTGGACCGGGATACGCAGTATTTT. Its translation is CATSETGWVDRDTQYF.

This rearrangement joins TRBV2 to TRBJ1-1; 8 nucleotides agree with TRBD1. This CDR3 spans 15 amino acids. Germline V gene sequence: CDR1 SNHLY, CDR2 FYNNEI. The V gene end was trimmed by 6 bases and the J gene end by 11 bases; junction bases not matched to a gene: 17. The CDR3 DNA sequence: TGTGCCAGCAGAGTCTCCGGGACAGGTCCCCGGGCGGCTTTCTTT. Translation gives CASRVSGTGPRAAFF.

This chain joins TRBV7-7 and TRBJ2-3, with TRBD2 as a possible D gene (5 bases). CDR1 is SSHAT, CDR2 FNYEAQ, per germline (reference sequence). Trimming removed 5 bases at V and 1 base at J, with 19 bases between. The CDR3 extends over 17 amino acids. CDR3 in DNA: TGTGCCAGCAGCCCGCGACCGAGCGGACGAGGCACAGATACGCAGTATTTT. Translating it yields CASSPRPSGRGTDTQYF.

The chain is built from TRBV5-8 and TRBJ1-5; 8 nucleotides line up with TRBD1. Germline V gene data show CDR1 as SGHTS and CDR2 as YDEGEE. V lost 3 bases and J lost 2; bases outside the gene matches: 4. The CDR3 runs to 15 residues. CDR3 DNA sequence: TGTGCCAGCAGCTCGACGGGACAGGGCAATCAGCCCCAGCATTTT. Its protein is CASSSTGQGNQPQHF.

The chain couples TRBV7-9 to TRBJ2-7; 7 nucleotides match TRBD1. Germline V lookup: CDR1 SEHNR, CDR2 FQNEAQ (reference sequence). The CDR3 is made up of 16 amino acids. The trim removed 1 base at V and 0 bases at J, leaving 6 bases unmatched. The CDR3 DNA follows: TGTGCCAGCAGCTTAGTGGCGACAGGGAGCTCCTACGAGCAGTACTTC. Its protein product is CASSLVATGSSYEQYF.

The chain employs TRBV25-1 and TRBJ1-4; no clear D gene. CDR3 size: 13 residues. The V and J ends lost 6 bases and 0 bases respectively, with 5 bases between them. Germline CDR1 is MGHDK and CDR2 is SYGVNS. The CDR3 DNA reads as TGTGCCAGCAGACAAACAACTAATGAAAAACTGTTTTTT. Encoded protein: CASRQTTNEKLFF.

This clone was seen only once. The chain is built from TRBV27 and TRBJ1-3; D gene ambiguous. V lost 4 bases and J 8 bases, leaving 15 bases between the germline ends. This CDR3 has 14 amino acids. Germline V CDR1 and CDR2: MNHEY, SMNVEV (reference sequence). The CDR3 loop reads CASSSNKREDTIYF. The CDR3, as DNA: TGTGCCAGCAGTTCTAATAAAAGGGAGGACACCATATATTTT.